This T cell receptor beta chain was observed in a study of CD8 T cells in Susac syndrome. The table lists this clonotype with a count of one. Reverse transcription of 0.5 to 1 ug RNA was performed with random hexamers. TCRdb re-called the immunoSEQ multiplex PCR reads through MiXCR, storing one row per CDR3 protein. The table has 160,000 or so distinct CDR3 sequences, 94% seen once. This CDR3 is 15 amino acids long. Trimming stripped 4 bases from V and 0 bases from J, with 10 bases between. Germline V gives CDR1 MGHRA, CDR2 YSYEKL. This TCR was sampled from a human donor with Susac syndrome. The chain carries TRBV4-1 and TRBJ1-5, with D perhaps matching TRBD1 (5 bases). Input material: CD4+ T cells from PBMCs. The CDR3 coding sequence is TGCGCCAGCAGCCCAGGGCCCTATAGCAATCAGCCCCAGCATTTT. Translated: CASSPGPYSNQPQHF.